This TCR beta chain was captured by sequencing in a study of blood T cell repertoires in COVID-19. About the study: PBMCs, B-cell-depleted T cells, or T cells were the source of the cDNA or gDNA that made up the material.

Per the authors' pipeline: For nucleated cells, counts were estimated from reference gene primer amplification. Some clones are missing from TCRdb's copy, which holds only in-frame ones; the method was immunoSEQ multiplex PCR. V, J and clone size are those of that table, while D and trimming were read from the DNA. The sample has roughly 220,000 clones; approximately 83% are singletons. Individuals aged 18 to 89 years were recruited from some 26 US areas. This clonotype originated in a woman between 40 and 50 years old with acute COVID-19. Sequenced: PBMCs or T cells enriched from blood (not recorded which).

The DNA of the CDR3 is TGTGCCAGCAGGTCCGTCGGGGAGTACCAAGAGACCCAGTACTTC. Amino acid sequence: CASRSVGEYQETQYF. The V gene is TRBV28, the J gene TRBJ2-5; a possible D gene is TRBD2 (5 bases). CDR3 length equals 15 residues. V was trimmed by 6 bases and J by 0 bases, leaving 14 bases between them. Germline V gives CDR1 MDHEN, CDR2 SYDVKM.